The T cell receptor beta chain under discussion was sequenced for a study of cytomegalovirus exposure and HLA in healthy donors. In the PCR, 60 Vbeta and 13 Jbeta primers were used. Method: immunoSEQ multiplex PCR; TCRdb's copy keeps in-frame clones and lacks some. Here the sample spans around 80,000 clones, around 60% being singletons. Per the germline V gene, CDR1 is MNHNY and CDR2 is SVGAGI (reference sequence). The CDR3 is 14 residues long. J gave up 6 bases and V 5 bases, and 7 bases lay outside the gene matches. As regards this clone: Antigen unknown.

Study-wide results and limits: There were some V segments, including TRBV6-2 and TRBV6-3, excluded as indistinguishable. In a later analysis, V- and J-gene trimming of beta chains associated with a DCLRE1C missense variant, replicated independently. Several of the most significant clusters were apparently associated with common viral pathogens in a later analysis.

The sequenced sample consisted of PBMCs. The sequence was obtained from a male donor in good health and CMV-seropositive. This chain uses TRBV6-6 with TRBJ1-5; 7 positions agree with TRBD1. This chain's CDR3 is CASSPTGKGQPQHF. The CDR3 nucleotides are TGTGCCAGCAGTCCGACAGGGAAGGGTCAGCCCCAGCATTTT.